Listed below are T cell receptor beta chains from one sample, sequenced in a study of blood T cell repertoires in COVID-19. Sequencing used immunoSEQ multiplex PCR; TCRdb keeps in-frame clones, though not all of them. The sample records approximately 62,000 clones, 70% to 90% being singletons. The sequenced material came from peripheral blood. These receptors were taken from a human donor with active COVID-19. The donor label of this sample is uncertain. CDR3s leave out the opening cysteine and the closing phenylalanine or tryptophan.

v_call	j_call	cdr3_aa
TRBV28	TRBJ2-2	ASSFDRVPTTGELF
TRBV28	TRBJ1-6	ASSLRTGGDNSPLH
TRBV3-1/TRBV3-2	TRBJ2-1	ASSSRQAGGLNEQF
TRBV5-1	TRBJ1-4	ASSPDRGLEKLF
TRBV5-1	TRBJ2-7	ASSPIPGQSYEQY
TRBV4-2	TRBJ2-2	ASSLPGTGSGELF
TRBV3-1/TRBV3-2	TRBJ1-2	ASSPSAGAYGYT
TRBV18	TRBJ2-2	ASSPRDRGLGGELF
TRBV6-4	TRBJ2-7	ASRWTGGYEQY
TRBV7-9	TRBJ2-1	ASSRLGGYNEQF
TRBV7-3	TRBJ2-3	ASSYGGDADTQY
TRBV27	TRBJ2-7	ASSLQLSRDRASYEQY
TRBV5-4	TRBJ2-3	ASSLTGSADTQY
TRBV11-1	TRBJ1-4	ASSLAVGGGPAKLF
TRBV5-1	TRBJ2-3	ASSLVGSNTDTQY
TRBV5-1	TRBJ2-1	ASSLVTGLAENEQF
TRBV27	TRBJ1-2	ASSLLGPYGYT
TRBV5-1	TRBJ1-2	ASSLGQGAFYGYT
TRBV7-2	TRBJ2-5	ASSLGGGFQETQY
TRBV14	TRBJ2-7	ASSLGTGYYEQY
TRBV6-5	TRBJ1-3	ASSQDRANTIY
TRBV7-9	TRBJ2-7	ASSSGTGVGEQY
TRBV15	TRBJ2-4	ATTYLFGILGSLAKNIQY
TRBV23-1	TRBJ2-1	AGPNRVAGQF
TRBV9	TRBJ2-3	ASSPFAGTVDTQY
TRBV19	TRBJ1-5	ASTSWGDSNQPQH